This entry lists 25 T cell receptor beta chains sequenced from one sample in a study of blood T cell repertoires in COVID-19. The table came from immunoSEQ multiplex PCR; TCRdb's copy has only in-frame clones and leaves some out. This table has a few hundred thousand clones, approximately 85% appearing once. The sample consisted of PBMCs or T cells enriched from blood (not recorded which). Receptors originate from a woman in her 50s who had recovered from COVID-19.

Turning to this clone: The same CDR3 is also encoded by other DNA sequences in this sample. The chain is built from TRBV18 and TRBJ1-1, with a possible D match to TRBD1 (5 bases). Germline V gene lookup returns CDR1 KGHSH and CDR2 LQKENI. The CDR3 sequence is 14 residues long. Trimming removed 2 bases from V and 1 base from J, with 8 bases in between. The CDR3 nucleotides are TGTGCCAGCTCACCAGGGGGGGGGAACACTGAAGCTTTCTTT. Amino acids: CASSPGGGNTEAFF.

The V call is TRBV5-1, the J call TRBJ2-3; 7 nucleotides agree with TRBD1. Germline-derived CDR1 and CDR2 are SGHRS and YFSETQ. The CDR3 runs 16 residues. V was clipped by 4 bases and J by 0 bases; unmatched bases: 8. The CDR3 DNA reads as TGCGCCAGCAGCATCACAGGGGATTCTAGCACAGATACGCAGTATTTT. Protein: CASSITGDSSTDTQYF.

The chain is built from TRBV19 and TRBJ1-1; 10 nucleotides match TRBD1. V dropped 4 bases and J dropped 5; count of bases not matched to a gene: 10. CDR1 and CDR2 (germline): LNHDA, SQIVND (reference sequence). The CDR3 runs to 16 residues. The CDR3 protein is CASSKPSGTGVTEAFF. The CDR3 DNA sequence: TGTGCCAGTAGTAAACCGTCCGGGACAGGGGTAACTGAAGCTTTCTTT.

The chain links TRBV6-2 or TRBV6-3 to TRBJ2-1, with 7 bases lining up with TRBD2. The length of the CDR3 is 15 residues. V was clipped by 5 bases and J by 8 bases; unmatched bases: 12. Germline-derived CDR1 and CDR2 are MNHEY and SVGEGT. CDR3 region: CASSVAGGSPDEQFF. In DNA, the CDR3 is TGTGCCAGCAGTGTAGCGGGTGGCTCCCCGGATGAGCAGTTCTTC.

The rearrangement links TRBV27 to TRBJ2-1; TRBD2 aligns across 8 bases. The CDR3 totals 16 residues. CDR1 MNHEY and CDR2 SMNVEV come from the germline V gene (reference sequence). The V and J ends lost 2 bases and 5 bases, in that order; junction bases with no gene match: 8. The CDR3 spells CASSLMPGGPNNEQFF. DNA of the CDR3: TGTGCCAGCAGTTTAATGCCGGGAGGGCCGAACAATGAGCAGTTCTTC.

The V and J genes are TRBV7-2 and TRBJ1-1; weak D call: TRBD1 (5 bases). Germline V CDR1 and CDR2: SGHTA, FQGNSA. V was cut by 1 base and J by 4 bases, with 10 bases left in between. CDR3 length: 14 residues. Here the CDR3 reads CASSLEGGTTEAFF. CDR3 nucleotides: TGTGCCAGCAGCTTAGAGGGAGGGACCACTGAAGCTTTCTTT.

J is TRBJ2-7 and V is TRBV15; 9 bases map to TRBD1. Germline V gene lookup returns CDR1 LNHNV and CDR2 YYDKDF (reference sequence). The CDR3 extends over 15 amino acids. V lost 0 bases, J lost 3 bases, and 3 bases stayed unmatched. The CDR3 sequence is CATSRDTGGVYEQYF. The CDR3 DNA follows: TGTGCCACCAGCAGAGATACAGGGGGCGTCTACGAGCAGTACTTC.

The gene calls are TRBV5-6 and TRBJ2-3, with D perhaps matching TRBD2 (6 bases). The V and J ends lost 0 bases and 2 bases respectively, with 10 bases between them. This CDR3 comprises 15 residues. Per germline, CDR1 SGHDT and CDR2 YYEEEE. CDR3: CASSLGGGNTDTQYF. The DNA for the CDR3 is TGTGCCAGCAGCTTGGGAGGCGGGAACACAGATACGCAGTATTTT.

The chain carries TRBV25-1 and TRBJ1-6; perhaps TRBD1 as D (6 bases). The CDR3 runs 13 residues. Per the germline V gene, CDR1 is MGHDK and CDR2 is SYGVNS. Trimming pared 4 bases from V and 8 bases from J, leaving 9 bases between. CDR3 sequence reads: CASSGTGYSPLHF. CDR3 sequence (DNA): TGTGCCAGCAGTGGAACAGGGTATTCACCCCTCCACTTT. The full variable domain, rest sourced from reference TRBV25-1 and TRBJ1-6, is EADIYQTPRYLVIGTGKKITLECSQTMGHDKMYWYQQDPGMELHLIHYSYGVNSTEKGDLSSESTVSRIRTEHFPLTLESARPSHTSQYLCASSGTGYSPLHFGNGTRLTVT.

The chain couples TRBV19 to TRBJ1-2; TRBD1 might be the D (6 bases). Germline CDR1 reads LNHDA; CDR2 reads SQIVND (reference sequence). This CDR3 has 13 amino acids. Trimming took off 5 bases at V and 3 bases at J, with 10 bases between the two ends. The CDR3 protein is CASSFRTDYGYTF. The CDR3 DNA reads as TGTGCCAGTAGTTTTCGGACAGACTATGGCTACACCTTC.

The V and J genes are TRBV6-5 and TRBJ1-1; D uncertain. Trimming removed 0 bases from V and 4 bases from J, with 12 bases in between. The germline CDR1 and CDR2 sequences are MNHEY and SVGAGI. The CDR3 extends over 15 amino acids. CDR3 loop: CASSYSLPSGTEAFF. CDR3 in DNA: TGTGCCAGCAGTTACTCTCTCCCGAGTGGCACTGAAGCTTTCTTT.

This chain joins TRBV6-5 and TRBJ2-7, with 9 bases identical to TRBD1. V gave up 2 bases and J gave up 5 bases; unmatched junction bases: 7. CDR3 length: 15 residues. Per the germline V gene, CDR1 is MNHEY and CDR2 is SVGAGI. The DNA of the CDR3 is TGTGCCAGCAGTTACGCTGGACAGGGGTACAACGAGCAGTACTTC. Encoded protein: CASSYAGQGYNEQYF.

The J gene is TRBJ1-2, the V gene TRBV7-9; D is uncertain. Looked up from germline, CDR1 is SEHNR and CDR2 is FQNEAQ (reference sequence). CDR3 length: 12 residues. Trimming took off 5 bases at V and 6 bases at J, with 10 bases between the two ends. The DNA of the CDR3 is TGTGCCAGCAGCACCTCGACACATGGCTACACCTTC. Translated, it gives CASSTSTHGYTF.

V usage is TRBV27 and J usage is TRBJ1-6; D is unresolved. CDR1 MNHEY and CDR2 SMNVEV come from the germline V gene (reference sequence). This CDR3 is 13 amino acids long. V was cut by 6 bases and J by 15 bases, with 18 bases left in between. The CDR3, as DNA: TGTGCCAGCAGCTTAAAGAGCCAAAGTAGCCTCCACTTT. Translating it yields CASSLKSQSSLHF.

This clone was recorded once. The chain couples TRBV29-1 to TRBJ1-1; 9 bases line up with TRBD1. Losses at the gene ends were 2 bases for V and 0 bases for J; bases not matched to a gene: 13. Germline V CDR1 and CDR2: SQVTM, ANQGSEA. The CDR3 consists of 18 residues. CDR3 protein: CSVENLRDREGLNTEAFF. The DNA of the CDR3 is TGCAGCGTTGAAAATCTCCGGGACAGGGAAGGCCTGAACACTGAAGCTTTCTTT.

The chain combines TRBV10-3 with TRBJ2-1; 7 nucleotides line up with TRBD2. Trimming took 0 bases from V and 14 from J; bases not matched to a gene: 7. Germline CDR1 ENHRY, CDR2 SYGVKD. This CDR3 region has 13 residues. In DNA, the CDR3 is TGTGCCATCAGTGAGTCGGAGGGAGGGTACGAGTTCTTC. This translates into CAISESEGGYEFF.

This chain joins TRBV5-6 and TRBJ2-2; 13 positions agree with TRBD2. V trimming: 4 bases; J trimming: 3 bases; junction bases outside the gene matches: 12. In germline, CDR1 is SGHDT, CDR2 YYEEEE. The CDR3 has 19 amino acids. The CDR3 is CASSRLGLAGDGDTGELFF. CDR3 DNA: TGTGCCAGCAGCCGCCTCGGACTAGCGGGAGATGGAGACACCGGGGAGCTGTTTTTT.

The gene calls are TRBV25-1 and TRBJ1-1, with a tentative D call TRBD1 (6 bases). The CDR3 runs to 13 residues. The V end was cut by 2 bases, the J end by 5 bases, with 9 bases between. Germline CDR1 reads MGHDK; CDR2 reads SYGVNS. The CDR3 bases are TGTGCCAGCAGTGAACACGACAGGACTGAAGCTTTCTTT. It is translated as CASSEHDRTEAFF.

The gene calls are TRBV28 and TRBJ1-2, with 7 positions matching TRBD1. Germline CDR1 and CDR2: MDHEN and SYDVKM. V lost 4 bases to trimming and J lost 4 bases; unmatched junction nucleotides: 6. CDR3 length equals 14 residues. CDR3 sequence (DNA): TGTGCCAGCAGTTCGTACAGGGGTTCCTATGGCTACACCTTC. Amino acids: CASSSYRGSYGYTF.

The chain is built from TRBV6-5 and TRBJ1-2; D uncertain. CDR1 is MNHEY and CDR2 is SVGAGI in the germline V gene. With 5 bases removed from V and 4 bases from J, the gap between germline ends came to 11 bases. The length of the CDR3 is 13 residues. The CDR3 protein is CASSLGLFYGYTF. The CDR3 bases are TGTGCCAGCAGTCTTGGGCTATTCTATGGCTACACCTTC.

V usage is TRBV5-8 and J usage is TRBJ2-3; tentative D call: TRBD2 (5 bases). The CDR3 length is 14 residues. Germline V gene data show CDR1 as SGHTS and CDR2 as YDEGEE. V was trimmed by 4 bases and J by 2 bases, leaving 11 bases between them. The CDR3 nucleotides are TGTGCCAGCAGCCGAGGCGGGCACACAGATACGCAGTATTTT. It codes for CASSRGGHTDTQYF. Together with reference TRBV5-8 and TRBJ2-3, the CDR3 gives the full variable domain: EAGVTQSPTHLIKTRGQQATLRCSPISGHTSVYWYQQALGLGLQFLLWYDEGEERNRGNFPPRFSGRQFPNYSSELNVNALELEDSALYLCASSRGGHTDTQYFGPGTRLTVL.

V is TRBV5-6 and J is TRBJ1-1; no clear D gene. There are 14 residues in the CDR3. The V gene's germline CDR1 is SGHDT and CDR2 YYEEEE. With 1 base removed from V and 0 bases from J, the gap between germline ends came to 7 bases. The CDR3 DNA reads TGTGCCAGCAGCTTGCCAGAAATGAACACTGAAGCTTTCTTT. Protein sequence: CASSLPEMNTEAFF.

Only a few counts were recorded for this clone. The J gene is TRBJ2-1, the V gene TRBV28; D call uncertain. Per the germline V gene, CDR1 is MDHEN and CDR2 is SYDVKM. This CDR3 contains 15 residues. V was pared by 3 bases and J by 0 bases, with 9 bases between. The CDR3 protein is CASSFYSSSYNEQFF. The CDR3 DNA reads as TGTGCCAGCAGTTTCTATAGTAGCTCCTACAATGAGCAGTTCTTC.

This sequence joins TRBV3-1 (or the pseudogene TRBV3-2) and TRBJ1-1; tentative D call: TRBD1 (6 bases). This CDR3 contains 15 residues. The V and J ends lost 5 bases and 1 base respectively, with 14 bases between them. Germline CDR1 is LGHDT and CDR2 is YNNKEL (reference sequence). The DNA of the CDR3 is TGTGCCAGCAGCATCTATGGACAGACGAACACTGAAGCTTTCTTT. This gives the protein CASSIYGQTNTEAFF.

This clone has only one observation. The chain couples TRBV5-6 to TRBJ2-7, with 8 bases identical to TRBD2. This CDR3 spans 17 amino acids. V trimming: 0 bases; J trimming: 3 bases; junction bases outside the gene matches: 11. Looked up from germline, CDR1 is SGHDT and CDR2 is YYEEEE. The CDR3 protein is CASSLGFKTSDYYEQYF. The CDR3 DNA follows: TGTGCCAGCAGCTTGGGGTTCAAGACTAGCGATTACTACGAGCAGTACTTC.